Listed below are T cell receptor beta chains from one sample, sequenced in a study of T cells in Graves' hyperthyroidism and ophthalmopathy. TCRdb re-derived calls from the multiplex PCR reads in MiXCR, one entry per CDR3 protein. The data hold hundreds of thousands of distinct CDR3 sequences, with less than 25% observed a single time. Sequences were obtained from blood. Source of these receptors: a woman aged 70-85 years with Graves' ophthalmopathy. CDR3s include the opening cysteine and the closing phenylalanine or tryptophan. The order of the fields is clone size, D gene, V gene, J gene, CDR3 DNA, CDR3 protein. A D gene is named only where the DNA matches it firmly. Clone size is given for some rows only: seen once, a few or many times, or a class if the clone is expanded.

few	TRBD2	TRBV2	TRBJ2-2	TGTGCCAGCAGCACTAGCGGGAGTGCGTTAGGGGAGCTGTTTTTT	CASSTSGSALGELFF
many	TRBD2	TRBV28	TRBJ2-3	TGTGCCAGCAGTTGGGGACTAGCGGAAGCAGATACGCAGTATTTT	CASSWGLAEADTQYF
few	-	TRBV12-3/TRBV12-4	TRBJ2-1	TGTGCCAGCAGTTTCGCGCGGGAACGGTACAATGAGCAGTTCTTC	CASSFARERYNEQFF
-	TRBD1	TRBV30	TRBJ2-7	TGTGCCTGGAGTGCTGGGACAGGGGTCTACGAGCAGTACTTC	CAWSAGTGVYEQYF
many	-	TRBV7-9	TRBJ2-7	TGTGCCAGCAGCTTAGCGCCAGGAAAGATCTACGAGCAGTACTTC	CASSLAPGKIYEQYF
-	-	TRBV24-1	TRBJ2-4	TGTGCCACCAGTGATTTGCCCTCGCAAGCCAAAAACATTCAGTACTTC	CATSDLPSQAKNIQYF
few	-	TRBV20-1	TRBJ1-1	TGCAGTGCTAGAGCCACCCTGCAGGACGGTAACACTGAAGCTTTCTTT	CSARATLQDGNTEAFF
few	TRBD1	TRBV6-1	TRBJ1-2	TGTGCCAGCAGTCCCAACAGGGGGGGGGCCTATGGCTACACCTTC	CASSPNRGGAYGYTF
many	-	TRBV20-1	TRBJ1-1	TGCAGTGCTAGAGTGGGGAGGGAAGCTTTCTTT	CSARVGREAFF
-	TRBD2	TRBV10-2	TRBJ2-7	TGCGCCAGCAGCCTCGGGGGGAATAACGTCTACGAGCAGTACTTC	CASSLGGNNVYEQYF
-	TRBD2	TRBV7-2	TRBJ2-1	TGTGCCAGCAGCTTCGGGACTAGCGGGAGGGGGTCCTACAATGAGCAGTTCTTC	CASSFGTSGRGSYNEQFF
few	-	TRBV7-9	TRBJ2-7	TGTGCCAGCAGCCCCCAGGCGATAGAATCTAACGAGCAGTACTTC	CASSPQAIESNEQYF
-	-	TRBV6-2/TRBV6-3	TRBJ1-6	TGTGCCAGCAGCCGAACCGGGACATCGAGCTCCTATAATTCACCCCTCCACTTT	CASSRTGTSSSYNSPLHF
-	-	TRBV10-3	TRBJ1-5	TGTGCCATCAGTGAGTCGGGAGTCAGGGGCAATCAGCCCCAGCATTTT	CAISESGVRGNQPQHF
-	TRBD2	TRBV15	TRBJ2-1	TGTGCCACCACGACGGGGGGGAGTGGCCCCTACAATGAGCAGTTCTTC	CATTTGGSGPYNEQFF
-	TRBD1	TRBV20-1	TRBJ1-2	TGCAGTGCTCTCCGGGACAGGGGTTCGGCGGGGGATGGCTACACCTTC	CSALRDRGSAGDGYTF
few	TRBD1	TRBV28	TRBJ2-7	TGTGCCACTACTCCGGGACAGACCTACGAGCAGTACTTC	CATTPGQTYEQYF
many	-	TRBV7-8	TRBJ2-3	TGTGCCAGCAGCGGAACCTTTGGGGGAACAGATACGCAGTATTTT	CASSGTFGGTDTQYF
many	TRBD2	TRBV2	TRBJ2-2	TGTGCCAGCAGTGAAGCGCGGGGGGCCGGGGAGCTGTTTTTT	CASSEARGAGELFF
-	-	TRBV7-2	TRBJ1-2	TGTGCCAGCAGCTTAGGGTCCCAGATATTAAACTATGGCTACACCTTC	CASSLGSQILNYGYTF
few	-	TRBV6-2/TRBV6-3	TRBJ1-2	TGTGCCAGCAGTTACAATCAGGGTTACTATGGCTACACCTTC	CASSYNQGYYGYTF
-	-	TRBV7-2	TRBJ1-5	TGTGCCGGCAGCTTAGCTTACACTAGCAATCAGCCCCAGCATTTT	CAGSLAYTSNQPQHF
few	TRBD2	TRBV12-3/TRBV12-4	TRBJ2-5	TGTGCCAGCAGTTTAGGGACTAGCGGGAGAGTACAAGAGACCCAGTACTTC	CASSLGTSGRVQETQYF
few	TRBD2	TRBV20-1	TRBJ2-1	TGCAGTGCTAGAGCCCCGACTAGCGCGGGGAATGAGCAGTTCTTC	CSARAPTSAGNEQFF
few	TRBD2	TRBV5-1	TRBJ2-7	TGCGCCAGCAGCTTGGAGACTAGCGGCCGCTACGAGCAGTACTTC	CASSLETSGRYEQYF
few	-	TRBV15	TRBJ1-2	TGTGCCACCAGCAGAGGGGCAGACAGCTTTAGGCCCTATGGCTACACCTTC	CATSRGADSFRPYGYTF
few	-	TRBV25-1	TRBJ2-5	TGTGCCAGCACTTCGGAACAAGAGACCCAGTACTTC	CASTSEQETQYF
few	-	TRBV5-1	TRBJ2-3	TGCGCCAGCAGGCCCGGGACTAGCACAGATACGCAGTATTTT	CASRPGTSTDTQYF
-	-	TRBV20-1	TRBJ1-6	TGCAGTGCTACAAGCTCGGTTGGATCACCCCTCCACTTT	CSATSSVGSPLHF
-	TRBD2	TRBV5-1	TRBJ2-1	TGCGCCAGCAGCCAAGAGGGTACGGGGGGGCGGGTGCAGTTCTTC	CASSQEGTGGRVQFF